These 30 T cell receptor beta chains share one sample of origin, sequenced in a study of beta chain features in type 1 diabetes. No antigen is known for these receptors. The study, taken as a whole, reports: Shortening of TCRB CDR3s, moderate but significant, appeared in all four CD4+ subsets of Type 1 diabetes patients.

The study reverse transcribed the entire isolated RNA, so it sequenced expressed TCRB transcripts. Clones were sequenced by immunoSEQ multiplex PCR, and TCRdb holds only the in-frame ones, with some missing. The top ten hold 2% to 2.5% of the sample, which has 95,000 to 150,000 clones, roughly 15% seen once. The sample taken for sequencing was central memory CD4+ T cells from blood. The receptor set was obtained from a man under 40 with type 1 diabetes.

The sample holds a few counts of this clone. One junction end does not reproduce the germline sequence, and a read error may be involved. The genes are TRBV7-7 and TRBJ2-1; 12 bases fit TRBD1. This CDR3 has 15 residues. The germline CDR1 and CDR2 sequences are SSHAT and FNYEAQ (reference sequence). The CDR3 DNA reads as TGTGCTAGCAGCTCCGGGACAGGGGGCTCGGATGAGCAGTTCTTC. Protein product: CASSSGTGGSDEQFF.

This chain connects TRBV5-4 to TRBJ1-2; D not certain. Germline CDR1 SGHNT, CDR2 YYREEE (reference sequence). This CDR3 has 13 residues. V lost 1 base, J lost 4 bases, and 8 bases lay in between. CDR3 amino acids: CASSLQISYGYTF. The CDR3 bases are TGTGCCAGCAGCTTGCAGATATCCTATGGCTACACCTTC.

This clone was detected a few times. This chain links TRBV5-1 with TRBJ2-1; 7 bases line up with TRBD1. The CDR3 has 15 amino acids. The germline V gene has CDR1 SGHRS and CDR2 YFSETQ. Unmatched junction bases numbered 5, after V lost 0 bases and J lost 5 bases. The CDR3 loop reads CASSLGQGGNNEQFF. CDR3 DNA: TGCGCCAGCAGCTTGGGACAGGGTGGCAACAATGAGCAGTTCTTC.

This clone was observed a handful of times. V and J are TRBV29-1 and TRBJ2-3; 9 bases agree with TRBD2. Looked up from germline, CDR1 is SQVTM and CDR2 is ANQGSEA. The junction had 8 bases not matched to a gene; V was cut back by 8 bases and J by 2 bases. This CDR3 is 14 amino acids long. CDR3 residues: CSTAGGGATDTQYF. CDR3 coding DNA: TGCAGCACCGCTGGCGGGGGGGCCACAGATACGCAGTATTTT.

In its sample, this clone was seen a few times. The chain is built from TRBV19 and TRBJ2-1; TRBD2 matches 8 bases. CDR3 size: 16 residues. The ends lost 6 bases at V and 4 bases at J; junction bases unmatched: 11. Germline lookup yields CDR1 LNHDA and CDR2 SQIVND (reference sequence). CDR3 loop: CASSWVDTSGYNEQFF. The CDR3 DNA is TGTGCCAGTAGCTGGGTAGACACTAGCGGTTACAATGAGCAGTTCTTC.

V gene TRBV27 combines with J gene TRBJ2-1, with 11 bases matching TRBD2. The V segment lost 3 bases and the J segment 9 bases; nucleotides outside the gene matches: 10. The CDR3 loop spans 16 amino acids. The germline gives CDR1 MNHEY, CDR2 SMNVEV (reference sequence). In nucleotides, the CDR3 is TGTGCCAGCAGTTTCTCAACTAGCGGGGGTAGGGGTGAGCAGTTCTTC. Protein sequence: CASSFSTSGGRGEQFF.

Worth noting for this clone: Different DNA sequences within this sample yield the same CDR3. CDR3 nucleotides: TGTGCCATCAGTGACGGGGTCCAAGAGACCCAGTACTTC. This sequence encodes CAISDGVQETQYF. The chain recombines TRBV10-3 with TRBJ2-5; D possibly corresponds to TRBD2 (5 bases). The V and J ends lost 3 bases and 1 base respectively, with 6 bases between them. The CDR3 runs 13 residues. CDR1 and CDR2 from the germline V gene are ENHRY and SYGVKD.

The V call is TRBV5-1, the J call TRBJ2-2; no firm D call. V was cut by 10 bases and J by 7 bases, with 14 bases left in between. CDR3 length: 12 residues. Germline CDR1 reads SGHRS; CDR2 reads YFSETQ. The CDR3 region has the DNA TGCGCCTCGGCGGAAGGGTTCGGGGAGCTGTTTTTT. Protein sequence: CASAEGFGELFF.

This clone was counted only a few times. The chain joins TRBV7-9 to TRBJ2-7; possible D gene TRBD2, 5 bases. V was trimmed by 5 bases and J by 6 bases, leaving 11 bases between them. This CDR3 is built from 12 residues. Germline-derived CDR1 and CDR2 are SEHNR and FQNEAQ (reference sequence). CDR3 in DNA: TGTGCCAGCAGCAAAACCGGGGTCGAGCAGTACTTC. Protein: CASSKTGVEQYF.

This clone occurred a few times. The chain employs TRBV2 and TRBJ1-6; the D gene is possibly TRBD1 (5 bases). Germline V gene sequence: CDR1 SNHLY, CDR2 FYNNEI. V gave up 2 bases and J gave up 7 bases, with 6 bases separating them. CDR3 length equals 13 residues. The CDR3 protein is CASSEQGNSPLHF. The DNA of the CDR3 is TGTGCCAGCAGTGAACAGGGCAATTCACCCCTCCACTTT.

CDR3 amino acids: CAWSPGRRETQYF. The CDR3 nucleotides read TGTGCCTGGAGTCCCGGCCGGCGAGAGACCCAGTACTTC. This chain joins TRBV30 and TRBJ2-5; D uncertain. The CDR3 covers 13 residues. Per germline, CDR1 GTSNPN and CDR2 SVGIG (reference sequence). V lost 2 bases and J 4 bases, leaving 11 bases between the germline ends.

The CDR3 nucleotides are TGCGCCAGCAGCCAAATGCAAGGCCAGCAGACCCAGTACTTC. Residues: CASSQMQGQQTQYF. The chain combines TRBV4-3 with TRBJ2-5; no firm D call. This CDR3 region has 14 residues. From germline, CDR1 is LGHNA and CDR2 YSLEER. The ends were cut back, 2 bases at V and 6 bases at J, with 13 bases in the middle.

This clone was observed a few times. The V call is TRBV7-9, the J call TRBJ2-7; no firm D call. The germline V and J ends were trimmed by 5 bases and 1 base, with 9 bases remaining between them. The CDR3 is 13 residues long. CDR1 SEHNR and CDR2 FQNEAQ come from the germline V gene (reference sequence). The CDR3 sequence: CASSQAGSYEQYF. CDR3 in DNA: TGTGCCAGCAGCCAAGCAGGTTCCTACGAGCAGTACTTC.

V is TRBV27 and J is TRBJ2-3; a weak D match, TRBD1 (5 bases). Per the germline V gene, CDR1 is MNHEY and CDR2 is SMNVEV (reference sequence). This CDR3 region has 17 residues. The V end was cut by 2 bases, the J end by 3 bases, with 18 bases between. The CDR3 DNA is TGTGCCAGCAGTTTAAGGGGCGGCGACTTGAGTACAGATACGCAGTATTTT. Translation: CASSLRGGDLSTDTQYF.

Concerning this clone: This sequence may be a read error, since a much larger clone differs from it by one base. Distinct nucleotide sequences in the sample also encode this CDR3. This sequence joins TRBV4-3 and TRBJ2-5; D perhaps matches TRBD2 (5 bases). Looked up from germline, CDR1 is LGHNA and CDR2 is YSLEER. CDR3 length: 16 amino acids. Trimming took off 1 base at V and 4 bases at J, with 16 bases between the two ends. The CDR3 sequence is CASSQGGVGRGETQYF. The CDR3 DNA reads as TGCGCCAGCAGCCAAGGAGGAGTAGGACGGGGAGAGACCCAGTACTTC.

The chain employs TRBV11-2 and TRBJ2-4, with no clear D. Trimming took off 1 base at V and 1 base at J, with 11 bases between the two ends. CDR1 and CDR2 (germline): SGHAT, FQNNGV. The CDR3 runs 16 residues. The DNA for the CDR3 is TGTGCCAGCAGCTTAGGATTACTGGGCGCCAAAAACATTCAGTACTTC. This codes for CASSLGLLGAKNIQYF.

This clone was observed a handful of times. As DNA, the CDR3 is TGCGCCAGCAGCCTTAGCGGTAGCTCCTACAATGAGCAGTTCTTC. As protein: CASSLSGSSYNEQFF. J is TRBJ2-1 and V is TRBV5-1, with D perhaps matching TRBD2 (6 bases). This CDR3 region has 15 residues. V dropped 4 bases and J dropped 0 bases, with 11 bases sitting between them. The germline CDR1 and CDR2 sequences are SGHRS and YFSETQ.

This clone was counted a single time. The chain uses TRBV15 and TRBJ1-2; no reliable D call. This CDR3 contains 13 residues. Trimming pared 4 bases from V and 6 bases from J, leaving 12 bases between. Germline V CDR1 and CDR2: LNHNV, YYDKDF (reference sequence). In nucleotides, the CDR3 is TGTGCCACCAGCACCACCCGGGGAGATGGCTACACCTTC. Its translation: CATSTTRGDGYTF.

The genes are TRBV19 and TRBJ1-4; the D gene is possibly TRBD1 (6 bases). The CDR3 is 15 residues long. V lost 3 bases and J lost 3, with 11 bases in between. Germline CDR1 is LNHDA and CDR2 is SQIVND (reference sequence). This chain's CDR3 is CASSIQTGSNEKLFF. For the CDR3, the DNA is TGTGCCAGTAGTATCCAGACAGGCTCTAATGAAAAACTGTTTTTT.

This clone showed up just a few times. The chain carries TRBV29-1 and TRBJ1-3, with 7 bases that match TRBD1. The CDR3 covers 14 residues. After removal of 6 bases from V and 0 bases from J, the junction contained 5 bases not matched to a gene. CDR1 is SQVTM, CDR2 ANQGSEA, per germline. CDR3 region: CSVPDRSSGNTIYF. The DNA for the CDR3 is TGCAGCGTCCCGGACAGGAGCTCTGGAAACACCATATATTTT.

Points on this clone: The junction departs from germline at one end; a sequencing error may be responsible. Within the sample, other DNA sequences also encode this same CDR3. The V gene is TRBV29-1, the J gene TRBJ2-4; perhaps TRBD1 as D (6 bases). Germline lookup yields CDR1 SQVTM and CDR2 ANQGSEA. The CDR3 is made up of 9 amino acids. CDR3 sequence: CAGLGAQYF. The CDR3 nucleotides read TGTGCCGGCCTGGGGGCTCAGTACTTC.

This clone occurred once. V and J are TRBV25-1 and TRBJ1-1, with D unclear. This CDR3 has 11 residues. With 5 bases removed from V and 4 bases from J, the gap between germline ends came to 5 bases. CDR1 and CDR2 from the germline V gene are MGHDK and SYGVNS. The CDR3 bases are TGTGCCAGCAGTCGTGTCACTGAAGCTTTCTTT. It specifies CASSRVTEAFF.

The V and J genes are TRBV6-5 and TRBJ2-1; no reliable D call. The germline V gene encodes CDR1 MNHEY and CDR2 SVGAGI. Trimming removed 6 bases at V and 10 bases at J, with 16 bases between. This CDR3 region has 13 residues. The CDR3 coding sequence is TGTGCCAGCAGGGGTCGTGGAGATCAAGAGCAGTTCTTC. It specifies CASRGRGDQEQFF.

This clone rates as medium-sized. The chain combines TRBV10-3 with TRBJ1-2; D ambiguous. Germline loops: CDR1 ENHRY, CDR2 SYGVKD. CDR3 size: 16 residues. Trimming took 4 bases from V and 0 from J, leaving 15 bases between them. The CDR3 DNA reads as TGTGCCATCAGTGGATCAGGAGACTTAGCTAACTATGGCTACACCTTC. It codes for CAISGSGDLANYGYTF.

V and J are TRBV29-1 and TRBJ1-1, with D unclear. Trimming removed 5 bases from V and 8 bases from J, with 15 bases in between. CDR3 size: 12 residues. The germline CDR1 and CDR2 sequences are SQVTM and ANQGSEA. The CDR3 DNA follows: TGCAGCGTTAGATCGGATAGAGAAGAAGCTTTCTTT. The encoded protein is CSVRSDREEAFF.

This clone was picked up many times. The same CDR3 is also encoded by other DNA sequences in this sample. The chain uses TRBV7-9 and TRBJ1-6; D perhaps matches TRBD1 (6 bases). CDR1 is SEHNR, CDR2 FQNEAQ, per germline (reference sequence). The CDR3 spans 15 residues. The V gene lost 5 bases and the J gene lost 8 bases, with 16 bases spanning the gap. The CDR3 here is CASSPMTGGDSPLHF. DNA of the CDR3: TGTGCCAGCAGCCCGATGACAGGTGGTGATTCACCCCTCCACTTT.

The rearrangement joins TRBV13 to TRBJ1-4; TRBD1 matches 8 bases. V shed 3 bases and J 8 bases; nucleotides not matched to a gene: 2. The CDR3 is made up of 13 amino acids. CDR1 and CDR2 from the germline V gene are PRHDT and FYEKMQ (reference sequence). The CDR3 bases are TGTGCCAGCAGCTTCAGGGGGCAAGAAAAACTGTTTTTT. It yields the protein CASSFRGQEKLFF.

The chain carries TRBV7-2 and TRBJ2-5; D is undetermined. Germline-derived CDR1 and CDR2 are SGHTA and FQGNSA. Trimming stripped 1 base from V and 7 bases from J, with 10 bases between. This CDR3 contains 13 residues. CDR3 nucleotides: TGTGCCAGCAGCTTAGAGGGTTTCGGGACCCAGTACTTC. This codes for CASSLEGFGTQYF.

This clone was counted many times. The gene calls are TRBV14 and TRBJ1-2; D uncertain. Germline V gives CDR1 SGHDN, CDR2 FVKESK. Trimming shortened V by 4 bases and J by 4 bases, and 13 bases separated the two germline ends. The CDR3 covers 14 residues. The CDR3 spells CASSPRAAIYGYTF. CDR3 DNA sequence: TGTGCCAGCAGCCCGCGGGCAGCGATCTATGGCTACACCTTC.

This clone came up a few times. The gene calls are TRBV13 and TRBJ1-2; 7 bases match TRBD1. The V gene's germline CDR1 is PRHDT and CDR2 FYEKMQ (reference sequence). This CDR3 has 14 amino acids. After removal of 6 bases from V and 4 bases from J, the junction contained 8 bases not matched to a gene. CDR3 sequence (DNA): TGTGCCAGCAGACTAAAGGGGGCCGGCTATGGCTACACCTTC. This gives the protein CASRLKGAGYGYTF.